Listed below are T cell receptor beta chains from one sample, sequenced in a study of T cell changes during pregnancy in multiple sclerosis. Assay: immunoSEQ multiplex PCR; the TCRdb copy retains only in-frame clones and omits some. Altogether about 100,000 clones are present, about 92% being singletons, with the ten largest covering about 2%. This specimen consisted of peripheral blood, obtained after pregnancy. These receptors were obtained from a female donor with multiple sclerosis, enrolled in a pregnancy study. Both conserved end residues are part of each CDR3. The order of the fields is D gene, clone size, J gene, V gene, CDR3 DNA, CDR3 protein. D genes are given only for firm matches. The size of a clone is reported for some rows only, either as once, few or many, or as a class for expanded clones.

D gene: -; clone size: -; J gene: TRBJ1-2; V gene: TRBV29-1; CDR3 DNA: TGCAGCGTTGACGGTGGCTACACCTTC; CDR3 protein: CSVDGGYTF
D gene: -; clone size: once; J gene: TRBJ2-2; V gene: TRBV14; CDR3 DNA: TGTGCCAGCAGCCATCCGACCGGGGAGCTGTTTTTT; CDR3 protein: CASSHPTGELFF
D gene: -; clone size: -; J gene: TRBJ2-1; V gene: TRBV5-1; CDR3 DNA: TGCGCCAGCTCCGGGACTCCCCATCGGAATGAGCAGTTCTTC; CDR3 protein: CASSGTPHRNEQFF
D gene: -; clone size: once; J gene: TRBJ2-4; V gene: TRBV7-2; CDR3 DNA: TGTGCCAGCAGCTTAAATCAAGTGACAGGCGCATGGGACTTC; CDR3 protein: CASSLNQVTGAWDF
D gene: TRBD2; clone size: -; J gene: TRBJ2-3; V gene: TRBV7-9; CDR3 DNA: TGTGCCAGCAGTCCCTCGGCTAGCGGGAGAACAGATACGCAGTATTTT; CDR3 protein: CASSPSASGRTDTQYF
D gene: -; clone size: -; J gene: TRBJ2-7; V gene: TRBV19; CDR3 DNA: TGTGCCAGTTCACCACAACAAACAGGAACCTACGAGCAGTACTTC; CDR3 protein: CASSPQQTGTYEQYF
D gene: -; clone size: -; J gene: TRBJ2-1; V gene: TRBV6-5; CDR3 DNA: TGTGCCAGCAGTTACTCGATCCAGGGAGGTGAGCAGTTCTTC; CDR3 protein: CASSYSIQGGEQFF
D gene: TRBD1; clone size: -; J gene: TRBJ2-5; V gene: TRBV18; CDR3 DNA: TGTGCCAGCTCCCAATTACCCGGGACAGGCCAAGAGACCCAGTACTTC; CDR3 protein: CASSQLPGTGQETQYF
D gene: TRBD2; clone size: -; J gene: TRBJ2-2; V gene: TRBV10-1; CDR3 DNA: TGCGCCAGCGGGGGGGTGAACTGGACAAGCAGCGGGGAGCTGTTTTTT; CDR3 protein: CASGGVNWTSSGELFF
D gene: -; clone size: -; J gene: TRBJ1-5; V gene: TRBV5-4; CDR3 DNA: TGTGCCAGCAGCTTGGGCCCCGAGAGCAATCAGCCCCAGCATTTT; CDR3 protein: CASSLGPESNQPQHF
D gene: -; clone size: once; J gene: TRBJ2-5; V gene: TRBV4-1; CDR3 DNA: TGCGCCAGCAGCCAACCCTATTCAGGGTACCAAGAGACCCAGTACTTC; CDR3 protein: CASSQPYSGYQETQYF
D gene: -; clone size: -; J gene: TRBJ2-2; V gene: TRBV11-3; CDR3 DNA: TGTGCCAGCAGCTTAATCGCGGGAAGGAACACCGGGGAGCTGTTTTTT; CDR3 protein: CASSLIAGRNTGELFF
D gene: -; clone size: -; J gene: TRBJ1-2; V gene: TRBV6-5; CDR3 DNA: TGTGCCAGCAGTTACACCGGACAGTTTTATGGCTACACCTTC; CDR3 protein: CASSYTGQFYGYTF
D gene: TRBD2; clone size: -; J gene: TRBJ2-2; V gene: TRBV5-1; CDR3 DNA: TGCGCCAGCAGCCGACTAGCGGGGGGGTACGGCGGGGAGCTGTTTTTT; CDR3 protein: CASSRLAGGYGGELFF
D gene: -; clone size: -; J gene: TRBJ1-4; V gene: TRBV19; CDR3 DNA: TGTGCCAGTAGTATAGGGTCGGTTGGGCGCGATGAAAAACTGTTTTTT; CDR3 protein: CASSIGSVGRDEKLFF
D gene: TRBD1; clone size: -; J gene: TRBJ1-6; V gene: TRBV4-3; CDR3 DNA: TGCGCCAGCAGCCATATAGGGGACAGGGCCCAAGGAAAACCCCTCCACTTT; CDR3 protein: CASSHIGDRAQGKPLHF
D gene: TRBD1; clone size: -; J gene: TRBJ1-6; V gene: TRBV28; CDR3 DNA: TGTGCCAGCAGTTCACTTATTCGACAGGGGGGATCCTATAATTCACCCCTCCACTTT; CDR3 protein: CASSSLIRQGGSYNSPLHF
D gene: -; clone size: once; J gene: TRBJ1-4; V gene: TRBV19; CDR3 DNA: TGTGCCAGTAGTATGGGGGGTTTGATAACTAATGAAAAACTGTTTTTT; CDR3 protein: CASSMGGLITNEKLFF
D gene: -; clone size: -; J gene: TRBJ2-1; V gene: TRBV10-2; CDR3 DNA: TGCGCCAGCAGTCTCCAGCGCAATGAGCAGTTCTTC; CDR3 protein: CASSLQRNEQFF
D gene: -; clone size: -; J gene: TRBJ1-4; V gene: TRBV2; CDR3 DNA: TGTGCCAGCAGTGAAGGAGGGACTAATAATGAAAAACTGTTTTTT; CDR3 protein: CASSEGGTNNEKLFF
D gene: -; clone size: -; J gene: TRBJ2-5; V gene: TRBV5-1; CDR3 DNA: TGCGCCAGCAGCTTGGGACAGGCTAAGGAGACCCAGTACTTC; CDR3 protein: CASSLGQAKETQYF
D gene: -; clone size: -; J gene: TRBJ2-3; V gene: TRBV19; CDR3 DNA: TGTGCCAGTAGTGTAACAGGGAACCCGACAGATACGCAGTATTTT; CDR3 protein: CASSVTGNPTDTQYF
D gene: -; clone size: -; J gene: TRBJ1-5; V gene: TRBV19; CDR3 DNA: TGTGCCAGTACGGACGACAGGCCTAAGGGGCCCCAGCATTTT; CDR3 protein: CASTDDRPKGPQHF
D gene: TRBD2; clone size: -; J gene: TRBJ2-4; V gene: TRBV28; CDR3 DNA: TGTGCCAGCAGTTTGAATAGCGGGCCACCGTACTTC; CDR3 protein: CASSLNSGPPYF
D gene: -; clone size: -; J gene: TRBJ2-1; V gene: TRBV27; CDR3 DNA: TGTGCCAGCAGTTTAAGGGGTTACAATGAGCAGTTCTTC; CDR3 protein: CASSLRGYNEQFF
D gene: TRBD1; clone size: -; J gene: TRBJ1-2; V gene: TRBV6-6; CDR3 DNA: TGTGCCAGCAGTCAATTACAGGGGGCGGTTGGCTACACCTTC; CDR3 protein: CASSQLQGAVGYTF
D gene: TRBD1; clone size: -; J gene: TRBJ1-2; V gene: TRBV19; CDR3 DNA: TGTGCCAGTAGAAACAGGGGGCGCTCCTATGGCTACACCTTC; CDR3 protein: CASRNRGRSYGYTF